The 2 T cell receptor beta chains reported below all come from one sample, sequenced in a study of human T cells and chemical hapten exposure. Each CDR3 protein gets one entry after TCRdb re-called the RACE reads with MiXCR. Of more than 250,000 distinct CDR3 sequences detected, about 9% appear once; the ten largest clones hold 2.3%. Documented time point: pre-sensitization, week 0. Treatment denoted: therapeutic diphenylcyclopropenone sensitization with weekly scalp DPC. The sample here was whole blood, taken in connection with sensitization to the hapten diphenylcyclopropenone (DPC). These receptors were collected from a woman in her 40s with alopecia areata. Some clones in this sample may be carry-over from other donors' samples.

There are many counts of this clonotype. The chain uses TRBV5-1 and TRBJ2-7; TRBD2 aligns across 8 bases. The junction had 12 bases not matched to a gene; V was cut back by 6 bases and J by 4 bases. Germline CDR1 and CDR2: SGHRS and YFSETQ. There are 15 residues in the CDR3. The CDR3 sequence: CASTPGSGSQYEQYF. DNA of the CDR3: TGCGCCAGCACACCTGGCAGCGGGAGTCAGTACGAGCAGTACTTC. The full variable domain, its missing parts supplied by reference TRBV5-1 and TRBJ2-7, is KAGVTQTPRYLIKTRGQQVTLSCSPISGHRSVSWYQQTPGQGLQFLFEYFSETQRNKGNFPGRFSGRQFSNSRSEMNVSTLELGDSALYLCASTPGSGSQYEQYFGPGTRLTVT.

This sequence joins TRBV29-1 and TRBJ2-3, with unresolved D. Trimming cost V 7 bases and J 2 bases, with 4 bases left between them. The CDR3 is 10 amino acids. The V gene's germline CDR1 is SQVTM and CDR2 ANQGSEA. The CDR3: CSAHTDTQYF. CDR3 coding DNA: TGCAGCGCCCACACAGATACGCAGTATTTT.